The present T cell receptor beta chain was sequenced within a study of T cells in Graves' hyperthyroidism and ophthalmopathy. Study context: Specimen type is peripheral blood, collected at initial diagnosis prior to any treatment.

The investigators amplified TCR beta CDR3 regions from RNA transcripts. HTBI primers were the set used in a first-round RT-PCR of the TCR CDR3. TCRdb called the multiplex PCR reads again in MiXCR, with one record for every CDR3 protein. Here the sample spans about 560,000 distinct CDR3 sequences, approximately 14% being singletons. This clonotype was observed many times. This receptor was obtained from a woman aged 40 to 55 with Graves' hyperthyroidism. The material sequenced was blood.

The CDR3 nucleotides read TGTGCCAGCAGTGAATGGCGCGGGAACTATGGCTACACCTTC. Amino acid sequence: CASSEWRGNYGYTF. The chain recombines TRBV2 with TRBJ1-2; no clear D. This CDR3 comprises 14 residues. Germline CDR1 and CDR2: SNHLY and FYNNEI. The V end was cut by 2 bases, the J end by 2 bases, with 9 bases between.